The 9 T cell receptor beta chains presented below share a single source sample, sequenced in a study of cytomegalovirus exposure and HLA in healthy donors. Vbeta (60) and Jbeta (13) primers were used in the PCR. Sequenced by immunoSEQ multiplex PCR; TCRdb stores in-frame clones only, minus some. Among 150,000 or so clones listed, over 75% were seen once. Sequencing was performed on PBMCs. The receptors derive from a young man in good health and CMV-seropositive.

The rearrangement links TRBV5-6 to TRBJ1-2; a weak D match, TRBD1 (5 bases). Germline V gene lookup returns CDR1 SGHDT and CDR2 YYEEEE. This CDR3 has 14 amino acids. Between the trimmed V and J ends, which lost 4 bases and 6 bases, there was a span of 16 bases. The DNA for the CDR3 is TGTGCCAGCAGCGGTAGGGGTCGGGTCCATGGCTACACCTTC. Translating it yields CASSGRGRVHGYTF. Full variable domain (outside the CDR3, taken from reference TRBV5-6 and TRBJ1-2): DAGVTQSPTHLIKTRGQQVTLRCSPKSGHDTVSWYQQALGQGPQFIFQYYEEEERQRGNFPDRFSGHQFPNYSSELNVNALLLGDSALYLCASSGRGRVHGYTFGSGTRLTVV.

The chain couples TRBV6-5 to TRBJ2-2, with D unclear. Germline V lookup: CDR1 MNHEY, CDR2 SVGAGI. This CDR3 is 15 amino acids long. V was pared by 0 bases and J by 6 bases, with 11 bases between. The CDR3: CASSYSRSLAGELFF. The CDR3 region has the DNA TGTGCCAGCAGTTACTCGAGAAGTCTTGCCGGGGAGCTGTTTTTT.

V and J are TRBV28 and TRBJ1-2, with TRBD1 identical over 12 bases. Trimming cost V 8 bases and J 7 bases; bases outside gene matches: 8. The CDR3 totals 14 residues. CDR1 is MDHEN and CDR2 is SYDVKM in the germline V gene. CDR3 bases: TGTGCCAGCTCCCGGGACAGGGGGCGTAGTGGCTACACCTTC. The encoded protein is CASSRDRGRSGYTF.

This rearrangement joins TRBV6-1 to TRBJ2-7, with D unresolved. V lost 2 bases, J lost 9 bases, and 17 bases lay in between. CDR1 and CDR2 from the germline V gene are MNHNS and SASEGT. The CDR3 length is 14 residues. This CDR3 is CASSEFGQSVGQYF. The CDR3 DNA follows: TGTGCCAGCAGTGAATTTGGCCAATCTGTTGGGCAGTACTTC.

The chain employs TRBV12-5 and TRBJ1-1; D not certain. Germline values: CDR1 LGHNT, CDR2 FRNRAP. CDR3 size: 13 residues. Deletions cut 7 bases from V and 1 base from J, with 10 bases between. DNA for the CDR3: TGTGCTAGTGCCTGGACTTCGAACACTGAAGCTTTCTTT. Translation gives CASAWTSNTEAFF.

The J gene is TRBJ2-5, the V gene TRBV5-1, with D maybe TRBD1 (6 bases). The closer fit of TRBJ2-7 to the DNA end suggests the J call may be wrong. Germline CDR1 reads SGHRS; CDR2 reads YFSETQ. This CDR3 comprises 15 residues. The CDR3 here is CASSLAFRGPYEQYF. CDR3 nucleotide sequence: TGCGCCAGCAGCTTGGCCTTCAGGGGACCCTACGAGCAGTACTTC.

V gene TRBV7-9 combines with J gene TRBJ2-2, with a weak D call TRBD2 (6 bases). V was cut by 5 bases and J by 5 bases, with 18 bases left in between. The CDR3 sequence is 16 residues long. CDR1 is SEHNR, CDR2 FQNEAQ, per germline (reference sequence). CDR3 bases: TGTGCCAGCAGCCCCCGGGGGAGAAGAGGGACCGGGGAGCTGTTTTTT. This encodes CASSPRGRRGTGELFF.

The CDR3 spells CASSFRDRGYGGYTF. The CDR3 nucleotides read TGTGCCAGCAGTTTCCGGGACAGGGGATATGGTGGCTACACCTTC. The chain carries TRBV2 and TRBJ1-2; 10 positions match TRBD1. The V gene's germline CDR1 is SNHLY and CDR2 FYNNEI. The CDR3 extends over 15 amino acids. Losses at the gene ends were 5 bases for V and 7 bases for J; bases not matched to a gene: 10.

The CDR3: CASSYGTGRNSPLHF. CDR3 DNA: TGTGCCAGCAGTTACGGGACAGGGAGGAATTCACCCCTCCACTTT. The chain joins TRBV6-5 to TRBJ1-6; 9 bases agree with TRBD1. The CDR3 extends over 15 amino acids. V lost 2 bases and J lost 7; bases outside the gene matches: 3. Germline CDR1 reads MNHEY; CDR2 reads SVGAGI.